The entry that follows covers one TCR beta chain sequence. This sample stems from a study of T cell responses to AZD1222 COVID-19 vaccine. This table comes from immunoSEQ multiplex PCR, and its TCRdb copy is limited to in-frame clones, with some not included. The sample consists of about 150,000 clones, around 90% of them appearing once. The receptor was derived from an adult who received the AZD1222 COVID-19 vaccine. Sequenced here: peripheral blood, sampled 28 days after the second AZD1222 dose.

CDR3 sequence: CATGLGQGNQPQHF. The CDR3 coding sequence is TGTGCCACCGGACTTGGACAGGGGAATCAGCCCCAGCATTTT. The chain employs TRBV19 and TRBJ1-5; TRBD1 matches 9 bases. The germline V gene encodes CDR1 LNHDA and CDR2 SQIVND (reference sequence). This CDR3 comprises 14 residues. The V gene end was trimmed by 10 bases and the J gene end by 4 bases; junction bases not matched to a gene: 8.